This note documents a single T cell receptor beta chain sequence. TCRdb ran MiXCR on the RT-PCR reads and lists one entry per CDR3 protein. The sample shows more than 600,000 distinct CDR3 sequences, more than 13% of them seen only once. CDR3 length equals 17 residues. Trimming at V came to 0 bases and at J to 6 bases, leaving 8 bases not matched to a gene. Germline V gene sequence: CDR1 LGHNA, CDR2 YSLEER. J is TRBJ2-1 and V is TRBV4-3; 10 bases are a match to TRBD2. Sequencing was carried out using memory CD4+ T cells from blood. The source of this sequence is a female donor in good health, serving as a healthy control. CDR3 amino acids: CASSQDSLAGAVNEQFF. The CDR3 DNA sequence: TGCGCCAGCAGCCAAGATTCGCTAGCGGGAGCTGTCAATGAGCAGTTCTTC.